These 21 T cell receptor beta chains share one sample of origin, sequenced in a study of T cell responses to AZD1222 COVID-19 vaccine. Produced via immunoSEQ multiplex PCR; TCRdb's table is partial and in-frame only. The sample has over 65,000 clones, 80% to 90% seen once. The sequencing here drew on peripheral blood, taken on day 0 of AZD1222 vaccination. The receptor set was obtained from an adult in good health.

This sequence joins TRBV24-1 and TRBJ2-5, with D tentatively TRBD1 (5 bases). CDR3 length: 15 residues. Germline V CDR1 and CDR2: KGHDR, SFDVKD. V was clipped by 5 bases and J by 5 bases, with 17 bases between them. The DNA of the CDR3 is TGTGCCACCAGTGGGTTACTGGGGCTCGGGGAGACCCAGTACTTC. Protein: CATSGLLGLGETQYF.

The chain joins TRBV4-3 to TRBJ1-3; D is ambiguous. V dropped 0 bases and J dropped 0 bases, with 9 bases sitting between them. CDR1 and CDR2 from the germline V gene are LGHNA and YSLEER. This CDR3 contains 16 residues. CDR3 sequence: CASSQDNWDSGNTIYF. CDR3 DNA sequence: TGCGCCAGCAGCCAAGATAATTGGGACTCTGGAAACACCATATATTTT.

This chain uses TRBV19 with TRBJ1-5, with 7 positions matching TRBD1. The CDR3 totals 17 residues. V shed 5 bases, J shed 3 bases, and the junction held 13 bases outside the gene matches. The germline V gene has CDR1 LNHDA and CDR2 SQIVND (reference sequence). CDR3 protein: CASSFTKRQGNNQPQHF. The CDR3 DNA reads TGTGCCAGTAGTTTCACCAAACGACAGGGAAACAATCAGCCCCAGCATTTT.

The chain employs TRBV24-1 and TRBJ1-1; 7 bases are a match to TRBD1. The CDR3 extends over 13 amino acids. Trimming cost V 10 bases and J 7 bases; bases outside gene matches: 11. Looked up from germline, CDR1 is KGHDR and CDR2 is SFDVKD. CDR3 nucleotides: TGTGCCACTATGGTGGGACAGCAACTTGAAGCTTTCTTT. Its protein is CATMVGQQLEAFF.

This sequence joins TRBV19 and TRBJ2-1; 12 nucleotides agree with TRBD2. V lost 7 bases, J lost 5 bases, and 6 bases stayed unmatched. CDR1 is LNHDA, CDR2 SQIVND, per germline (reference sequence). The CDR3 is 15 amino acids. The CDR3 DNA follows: TGTGCCAGTAACTTAGGACTAGCGGGACACAATGAGCAGTTCTTC. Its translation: CASNLGLAGHNEQFF.

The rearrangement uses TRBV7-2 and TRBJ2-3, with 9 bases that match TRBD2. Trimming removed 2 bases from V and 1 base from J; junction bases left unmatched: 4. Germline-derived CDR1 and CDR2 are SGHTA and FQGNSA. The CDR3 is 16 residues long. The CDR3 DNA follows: TGTGCCAGCAGCTTACAGCGGGGGGTGGGCACAGATACGCAGTATTTT. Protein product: CASSLQRGVGTDTQYF.

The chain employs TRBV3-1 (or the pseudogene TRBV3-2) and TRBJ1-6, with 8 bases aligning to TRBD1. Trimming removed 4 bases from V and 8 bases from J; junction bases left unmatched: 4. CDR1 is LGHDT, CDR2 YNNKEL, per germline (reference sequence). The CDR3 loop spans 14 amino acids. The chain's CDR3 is CASSLDRVYSPLHF. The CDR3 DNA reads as TGTGCCAGCAGCCTGGACAGGGTTTATTCACCCCTCCACTTT.

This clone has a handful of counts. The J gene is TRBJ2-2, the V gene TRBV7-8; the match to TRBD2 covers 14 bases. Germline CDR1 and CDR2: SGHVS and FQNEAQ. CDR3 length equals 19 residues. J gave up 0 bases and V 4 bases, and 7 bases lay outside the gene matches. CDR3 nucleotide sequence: TGTGCCAGCAGCTATCGGACTAGCGGGGGGCAACCGAACACCGGGGAGCTGTTTTTT. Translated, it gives CASSYRTSGGQPNTGELFF.

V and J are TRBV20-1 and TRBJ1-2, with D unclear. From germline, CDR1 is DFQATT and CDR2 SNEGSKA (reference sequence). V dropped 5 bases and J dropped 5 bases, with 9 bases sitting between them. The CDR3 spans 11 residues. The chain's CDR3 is CSAWERYGYTF. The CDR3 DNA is TGCAGTGCTTGGGAGAGGTATGGCTACACCTTC.

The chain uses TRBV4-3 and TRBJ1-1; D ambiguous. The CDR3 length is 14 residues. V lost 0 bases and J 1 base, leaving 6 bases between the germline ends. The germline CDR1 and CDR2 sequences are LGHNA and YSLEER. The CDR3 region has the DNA TGCGCCAGCAGCCAAGAAGAGGGGAACACTGAAGCTTTCTTT. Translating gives CASSQEEGNTEAFF.

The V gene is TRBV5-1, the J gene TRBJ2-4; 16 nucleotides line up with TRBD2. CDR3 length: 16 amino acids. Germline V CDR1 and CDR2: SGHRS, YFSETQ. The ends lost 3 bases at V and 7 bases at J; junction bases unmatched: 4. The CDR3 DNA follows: TGCGCCAGCAGCTCGGGACTAGCGGGGGGGCGGAACATTCAGTACTTC. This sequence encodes CASSSGLAGGRNIQYF.

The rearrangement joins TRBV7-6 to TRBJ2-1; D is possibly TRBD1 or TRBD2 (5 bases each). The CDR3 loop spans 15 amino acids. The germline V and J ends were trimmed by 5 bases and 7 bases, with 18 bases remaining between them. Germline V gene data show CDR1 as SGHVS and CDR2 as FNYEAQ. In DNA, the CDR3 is TGTGCCAGCAGCACCTACCGGGGCAGGTTTAATGAGCAGTTCTTC. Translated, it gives CASSTYRGRFNEQFF.

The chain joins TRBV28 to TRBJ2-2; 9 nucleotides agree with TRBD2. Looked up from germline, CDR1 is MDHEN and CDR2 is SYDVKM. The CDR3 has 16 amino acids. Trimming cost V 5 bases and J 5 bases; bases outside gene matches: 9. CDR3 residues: CASSLSRLAGTGELFF. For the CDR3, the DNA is TGTGCCAGCAGTCTATCCCGTCTAGCGGGAACCGGGGAGCTGTTTTTT.

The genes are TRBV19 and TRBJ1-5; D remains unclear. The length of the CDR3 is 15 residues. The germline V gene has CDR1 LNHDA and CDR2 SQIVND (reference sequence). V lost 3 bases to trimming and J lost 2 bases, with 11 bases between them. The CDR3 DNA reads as TGTGCCAGTAGTATCTCCGGGGTAGGCAATCAGCCCCAGCATTTT. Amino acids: CASSISGVGNQPQHF.

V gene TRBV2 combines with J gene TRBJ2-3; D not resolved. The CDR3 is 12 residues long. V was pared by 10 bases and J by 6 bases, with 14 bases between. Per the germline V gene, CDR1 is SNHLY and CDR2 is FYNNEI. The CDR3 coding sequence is TGTGCCACCACTCGAACCCCCGATACGCAGTATTTT. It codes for CATTRTPDTQYF.

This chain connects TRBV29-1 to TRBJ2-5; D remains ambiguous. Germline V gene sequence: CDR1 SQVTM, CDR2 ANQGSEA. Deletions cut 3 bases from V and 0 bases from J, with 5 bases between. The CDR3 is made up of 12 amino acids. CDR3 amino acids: CSVDRYQETQYF. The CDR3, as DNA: TGCAGCGTTGATCGGTACCAAGAGACCCAGTACTTC. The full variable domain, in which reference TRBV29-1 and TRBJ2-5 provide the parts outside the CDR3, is SAVISQKPSRDICQRGTSLTIQCQVDSQVTMMFWYRQQPGQSLTLIATANQGSEATYESGFVIDKFPISRPNLTFSTLTVSNMSPEDSSIYLCSVDRYQETQYFGPGTRLLVL.

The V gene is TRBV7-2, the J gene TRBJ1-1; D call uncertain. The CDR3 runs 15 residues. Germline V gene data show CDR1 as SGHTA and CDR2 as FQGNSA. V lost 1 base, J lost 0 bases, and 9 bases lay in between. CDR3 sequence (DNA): TGTGCCAGCAGCTTAGGAGGAGTTATGAACACTGAAGCTTTCTTT. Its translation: CASSLGGVMNTEAFF. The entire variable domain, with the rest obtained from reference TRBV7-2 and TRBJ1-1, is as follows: GAGVSQSPSNKVTEKGKDVELRCDPISGHTALYWYRQSLGQGLEFLIYFQGNSAPDKSGLPSDRFSAERTGGSVSTLTIQRTQQEDSAVYLCASSLGGVMNTEAFFGQGTRLTVV.

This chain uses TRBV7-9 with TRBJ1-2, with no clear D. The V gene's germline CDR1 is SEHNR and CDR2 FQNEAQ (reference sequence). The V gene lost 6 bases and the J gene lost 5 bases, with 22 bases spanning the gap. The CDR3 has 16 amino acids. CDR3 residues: CASSRGVFQAGYGYTF. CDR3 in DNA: TGTGCCAGCAGTAGAGGAGTTTTCCAGGCTGGATATGGCTACACCTTC.

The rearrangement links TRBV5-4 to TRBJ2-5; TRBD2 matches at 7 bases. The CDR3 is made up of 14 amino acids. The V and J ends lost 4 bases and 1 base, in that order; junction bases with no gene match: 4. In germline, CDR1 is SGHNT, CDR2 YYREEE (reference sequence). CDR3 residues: CASSLRLAQETQYF. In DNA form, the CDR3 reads TGTGCCAGCAGCCTGAGACTAGCCCAAGAGACCCAGTACTTC.

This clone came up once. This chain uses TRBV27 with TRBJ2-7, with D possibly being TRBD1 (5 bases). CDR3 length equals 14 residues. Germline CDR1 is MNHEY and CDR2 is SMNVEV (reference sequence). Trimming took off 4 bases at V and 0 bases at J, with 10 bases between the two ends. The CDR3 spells CASSSTESSYEQYF. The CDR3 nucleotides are TGTGCCAGCAGTTCGACAGAGAGCTCCTACGAGCAGTACTTC.

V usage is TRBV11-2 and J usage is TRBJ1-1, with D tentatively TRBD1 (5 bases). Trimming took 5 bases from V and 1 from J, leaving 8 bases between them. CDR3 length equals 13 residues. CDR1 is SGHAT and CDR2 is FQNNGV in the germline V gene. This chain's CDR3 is CASSTQGNTEAFF. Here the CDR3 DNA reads TGTGCCAGCAGCACCCAGGGGAACACTGAAGCTTTCTTT.